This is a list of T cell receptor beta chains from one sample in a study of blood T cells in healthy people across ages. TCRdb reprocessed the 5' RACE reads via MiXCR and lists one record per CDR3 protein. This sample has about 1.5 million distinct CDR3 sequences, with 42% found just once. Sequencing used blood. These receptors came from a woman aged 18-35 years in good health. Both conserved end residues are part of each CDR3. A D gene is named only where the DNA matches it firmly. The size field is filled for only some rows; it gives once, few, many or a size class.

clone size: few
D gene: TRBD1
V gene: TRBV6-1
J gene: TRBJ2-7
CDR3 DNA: TGTGCCAGCAAGAACGACAGGGGGGTGGCCTACGAGCAGTACTTC
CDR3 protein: CASKNDRGVAYEQYF

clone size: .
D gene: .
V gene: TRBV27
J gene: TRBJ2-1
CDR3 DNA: TGTGCCAGCAGTGGGACAAGGGGGTACAATGAGCAGTTCTTC
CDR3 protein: CASSGTRGYNEQFF

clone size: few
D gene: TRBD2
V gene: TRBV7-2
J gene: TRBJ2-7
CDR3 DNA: TGTGCCAGCAGCTTGAAGGCGGGAGCTCCCTACGAGCAGTACTTC
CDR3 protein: CASSLKAGAPYEQYF

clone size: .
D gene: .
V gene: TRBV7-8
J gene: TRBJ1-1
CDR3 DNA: TGTGCCAGCAGCCCCACTTACACCGACACTGAAGCTTTCTTT
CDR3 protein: CASSPTYTDTEAFF

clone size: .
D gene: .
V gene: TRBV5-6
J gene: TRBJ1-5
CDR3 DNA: TGTGCCAGCAGTGTACGAGGATATAGCAATCAGCCCCAGCATTTT
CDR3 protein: CASSVRGYSNQPQHF

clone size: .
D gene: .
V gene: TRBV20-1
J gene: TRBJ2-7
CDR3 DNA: TGCAGTGCTAGAGATCGCGACTCTGGCAATGAGCAGTACTTC
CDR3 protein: CSARDRDSGNEQYF

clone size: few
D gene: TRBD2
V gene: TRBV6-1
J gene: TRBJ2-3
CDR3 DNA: TGTGCCAGCAGTGAAGGCCTAGCGGGAGGGCCCACCGATCCCACAGATACGCAGTATTTT
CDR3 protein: CASSEGLAGGPTDPTDTQYF

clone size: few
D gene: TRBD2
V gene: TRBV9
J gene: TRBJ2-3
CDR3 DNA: TGTGCCAGCACCGTAAGCGGGGGGACTTACACAGATACGCAGTATTTT
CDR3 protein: CASTVSGGTYTDTQYF

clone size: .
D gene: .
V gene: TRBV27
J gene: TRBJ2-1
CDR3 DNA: TGTGCCAGCAGTGTATCCCGAGCTCATGAGCAGTTCTTC
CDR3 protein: CASSVSRAHEQFF

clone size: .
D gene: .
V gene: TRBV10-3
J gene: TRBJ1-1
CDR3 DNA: TGTGCCATCAGTGAGTTAGAGCAGCAAGCTTTCTTT
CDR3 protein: CAISELEQQAFF

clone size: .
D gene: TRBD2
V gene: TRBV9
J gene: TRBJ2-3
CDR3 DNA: TGTGCCAGCAGCGTAGGGACTAGCGGGGGGGCCAGAGATACGCAGTATTTT
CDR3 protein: CASSVGTSGGARDTQYF

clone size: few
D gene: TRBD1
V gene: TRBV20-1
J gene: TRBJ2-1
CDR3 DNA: TGCAGTGCTAGCGGACAGGGAGGTGGCCCCTACAATGAGCAGTTCTTC
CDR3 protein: CSASGQGGGPYNEQFF

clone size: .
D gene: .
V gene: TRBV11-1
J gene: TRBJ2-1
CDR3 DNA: TGTGCCAGCAGCTTTGGACAGTTACTATACAATGAGCAGTTCTTC
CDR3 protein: CASSFGQLLYNEQFF

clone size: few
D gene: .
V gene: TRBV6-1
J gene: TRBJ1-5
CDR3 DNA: TGTGCCAGCAGTAGAGCTCTGGGGAGAGGCGGCAATCAGCCCCAGCATTTT
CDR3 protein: CASSRALGRGGNQPQHF

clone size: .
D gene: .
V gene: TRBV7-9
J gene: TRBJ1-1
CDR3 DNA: TGTGCCCTGAGGGGAAACACTGAAGCTTTCTTT
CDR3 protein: CALRGNTEAFF

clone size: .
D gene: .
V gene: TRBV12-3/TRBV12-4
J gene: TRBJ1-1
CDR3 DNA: TGTGCCAGCAGTCTACAGGGTGAATTCACTGAAGCTTTCTTT
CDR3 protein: CASSLQGEFTEAFF

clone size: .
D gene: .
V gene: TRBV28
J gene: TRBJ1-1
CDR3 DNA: TGTGCCAGCAGTCTGGACAGTTACACTGAAGCTTTCTTT
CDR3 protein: CASSLDSYTEAFF

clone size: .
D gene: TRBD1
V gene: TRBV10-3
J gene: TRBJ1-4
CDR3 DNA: TGTGCCATCAGTGAGCAGCGGACAGGGGCTAATGAAAAACTGTTTTTT
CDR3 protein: CAISEQRTGANEKLFF

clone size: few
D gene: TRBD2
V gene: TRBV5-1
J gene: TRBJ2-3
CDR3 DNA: TGCGCCAGCAGCTTACTAGCGGTAGCCACAGATACGCAGTATTTT
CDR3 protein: CASSLLAVATDTQYF

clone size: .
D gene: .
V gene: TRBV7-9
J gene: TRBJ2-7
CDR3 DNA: TGTGCCAGCAGCTTAGACTCCCGCGAGCAGTACTTC
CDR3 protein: CASSLDSREQYF

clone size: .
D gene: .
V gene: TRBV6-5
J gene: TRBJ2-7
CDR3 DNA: TGTGCCAGCAGATCACCCCCGGTCGGGCTTCGATACGAGCAGTACTTC
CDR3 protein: CASRSPPVGLRYEQYF

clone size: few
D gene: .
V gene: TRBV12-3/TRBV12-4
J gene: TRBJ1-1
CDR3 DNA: TGTGCCAGCAGTTTCGGGACCACTGAAGCTTTCTTT
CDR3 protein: CASSFGTTEAFF

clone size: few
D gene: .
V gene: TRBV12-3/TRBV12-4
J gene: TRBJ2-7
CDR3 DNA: TGTGCCAGCAGTTACAGGGAGGGCTACGAGCAGTACTTC
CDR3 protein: CASSYREGYEQYF

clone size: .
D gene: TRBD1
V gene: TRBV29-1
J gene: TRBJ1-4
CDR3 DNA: TGCAGCGTTGTAACAGGGGGTAATGAAAAACTGTTTTTT
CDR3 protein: CSVVTGGNEKLFF

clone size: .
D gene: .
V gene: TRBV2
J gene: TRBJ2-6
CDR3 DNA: TGTGCCAGCAGTGAAACCCCAGCGTCAGGGGCCAACGTCCTGACTTTC
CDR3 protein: CASSETPASGANVLTF

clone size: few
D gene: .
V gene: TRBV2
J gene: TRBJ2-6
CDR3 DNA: TGTGCCAGCGCCAGGGCTGGGGCCAACGTCCTGACTTTC
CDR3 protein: CASARAGANVLTF

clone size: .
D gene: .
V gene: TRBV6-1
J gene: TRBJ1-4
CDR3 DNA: TGTGCCAGCAGGGACACACTGGCAAAACTGTTTTTT
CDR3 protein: CASRDTLAKLFF

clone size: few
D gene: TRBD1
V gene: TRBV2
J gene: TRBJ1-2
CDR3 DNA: TGTGCCAGCAGTGTCGGGGGACAGGCCCGCTATGGCTACACCTTC
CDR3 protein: CASSVGGQARYGYTF

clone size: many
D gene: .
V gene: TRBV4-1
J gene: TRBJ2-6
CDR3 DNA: TGCGCCAGCAGCCAAGAAAGGGGGTCTGGGGCCAACGTCCTGACTTTC
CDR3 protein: CASSQERGSGANVLTF

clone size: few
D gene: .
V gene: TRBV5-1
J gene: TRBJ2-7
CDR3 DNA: TGCGCCAGCAGCTTGGAGAAGACCAGCTACGAGCAGTACTTC
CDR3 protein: CASSLEKTSYEQYF

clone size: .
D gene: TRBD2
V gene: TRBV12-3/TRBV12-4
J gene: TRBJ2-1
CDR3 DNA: TGTGCCAGCAGTTTAGTGCGGGAGAGCTCCTACAATGAGCAGTTCTTC
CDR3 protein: CASSLVRESSYNEQFF

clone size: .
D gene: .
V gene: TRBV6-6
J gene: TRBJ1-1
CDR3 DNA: TGTGCCAGCACCAACCCGGCACCCTCCAACACTGAAGCTTTCTTT
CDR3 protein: CASTNPAPSNTEAFF

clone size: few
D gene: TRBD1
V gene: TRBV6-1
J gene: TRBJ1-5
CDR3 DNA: TGTGCCAGCAGTGGATCTTGGGGACAGGCTAGCAATCAGCCCCAGCATTTT
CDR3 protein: CASSGSWGQASNQPQHF

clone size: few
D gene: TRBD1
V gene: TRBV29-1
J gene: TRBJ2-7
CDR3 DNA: TGCAGCGTTGCCACAGGGGGCACTTACGAGCAGTACTTC
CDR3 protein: CSVATGGTYEQYF

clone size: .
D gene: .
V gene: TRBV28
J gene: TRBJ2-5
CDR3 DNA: TGTGCCAGCAGTGGACAGCCTTGGCAAGAGACCCAGTACTTC
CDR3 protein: CASSGQPWQETQYF

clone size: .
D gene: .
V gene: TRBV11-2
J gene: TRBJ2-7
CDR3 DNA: TGTGCCAGCAGCCGGGCCTTAAGCTCCTACGAGCAGTACTTC
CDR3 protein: CASSRALSSYEQYF

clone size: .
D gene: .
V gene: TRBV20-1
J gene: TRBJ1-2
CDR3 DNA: TGCAGTGCCCCCGAGGGTAGCCCTTTAAACTATGGCTACACCTTC
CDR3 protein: CSAPEGSPLNYGYTF

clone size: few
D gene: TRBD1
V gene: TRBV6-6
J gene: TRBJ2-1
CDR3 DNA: TGTGCCAGCAAGTTGGACAGGGGGACGTACAATGAGCAGTTCTTC
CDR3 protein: CASKLDRGTYNEQFF

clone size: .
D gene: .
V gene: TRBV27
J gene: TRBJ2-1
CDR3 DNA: TGTGCCAGCAGTTTATCGGGGGTTAGGGATGAGCAGTTCTTC
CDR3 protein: CASSLSGVRDEQFF

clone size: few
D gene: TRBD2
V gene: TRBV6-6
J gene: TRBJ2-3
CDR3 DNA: TGTGCCAGCAGCAGGTTTAGCGGGGGAGGCACAGATACGCAGTATTTT
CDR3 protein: CASSRFSGGGTDTQYF

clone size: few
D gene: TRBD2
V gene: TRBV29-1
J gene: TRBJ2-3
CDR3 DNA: TGCAGCGTGACTAGCGGAGACACAGATACGCAGTATTTT
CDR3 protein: CSVTSGDTDTQYF

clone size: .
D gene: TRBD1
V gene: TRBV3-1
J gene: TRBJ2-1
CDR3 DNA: TGTGCCAGCAGCCAAGGGGGACAGCCCTACAATGAGCAGTTCTTC
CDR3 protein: CASSQGGQPYNEQFF

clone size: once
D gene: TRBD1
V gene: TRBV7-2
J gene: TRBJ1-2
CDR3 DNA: TGTGCCAGCAGCTTAGATGTGGGGCAGGGGGCCTATGGCTACACCTTC
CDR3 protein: CASSLDVGQGAYGYTF

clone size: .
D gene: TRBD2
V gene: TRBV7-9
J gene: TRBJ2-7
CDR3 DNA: TGTGCCAGCAGCTTAGTGCGGGGGACTAATTACGAGCAGTACTTC
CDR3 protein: CASSLVRGTNYEQYF

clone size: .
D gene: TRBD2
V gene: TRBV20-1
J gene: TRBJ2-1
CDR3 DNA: TGCAGTGAGGCAGCGGGAGTGTTGGATGAGCAGTTCTTC
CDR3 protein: CSEAAGVLDEQFF